The source of this TCR beta chain is a study of blood T cells in healthy people across ages (dated by TCRdb to about 2015). General notes on the study: In model experiments, roughly one uniquely barcoded TCR beta cDNA molecule per two T cells was captured by template switching. The study measured age-related changes in TCR beta repertoire diversity using deep sequencing normalized with unique cDNA molecular identifiers. The study analyzed two additional independent replicas of 1 million unique cDNA reads from the same blood draw for two donors, one aged 18 to 29 and one aged 80 or older. The donors were split into four age groups: young (average 16 years), middle-aged (over 35), aged (over 55) and long-lived (approximately 89).

Notes on this clonotype: Its target antigen remains unknown. No base qualities exist here, and no much larger clone lies one base off it.

Based on the germline V gene, the CDR1 and CDR2 sequences are SQVTM and ANQGSEA. V and J are trimmed by 1 base and 7 bases, and the gene matches miss 9 bases of the junction. The CDR3 measures 15 amino acids from cysteine to phenylalanine. Left in the record is the CDR3 DNA by itself, 45 bases read in frame from the first base. What the research found in general, with its limitations: Donor CMV infection status was unknown, potentially confounding age-related changes in expanded clonotypes. Compared with the aged group, more naive CD4+ T cells, fewer expanded clones and increased TCR diversity were shown by the long-lived group, suggesting age selection. A strong correlation was found between observed TCR beta diversity and the percentage of naive T cells measured by flow cytometry. Conclusive comparison of naive and antigen-experienced compartments was prevented by the profiling of bulk unsorted PBMCs. Estimates of total diversity based on one million sequenced T cells were considered lower bounds and underestimates. Observed TCR beta diversity per million T cells fell roughly linearly with age, and a significant reduction was already apparent by age roughly 40.

The donors were 40 or so Caucasian individuals from Russia, aged roughly 6 to 95 years, who were systemically healthy. Each donor gave 8 to 10 milliliters of peripheral blood, drawn into EDTA-treated Vacutainer tubes. PBMCs were isolated by Ficoll-Paque density-gradient centrifugation, with at least 7 million obtained per sample. Total RNA, at least 6 micrograms per sample, was extracted from PBMCs with Trizol reagent. For every donor, an aliquot of PBMCs went through flow cytometry to measure the percentages of naive CD45RAhigh/CD27high T cells. Libraries were made using 5' RACE. This sample was sequenced with an Illumina HiSeq 2500. A second about 7 to 11 cycle PCR used a sample-barcoded 5' primer and a J-beta primer mix. A template-switch 5' adaptor carrying 12 random nucleotides introduced a unique molecular identifier onto each TCR beta cDNA molecule. Each sample yielded at least 3 million CDR3-containing paired-end reads. The Mint cDNA synthesis kit, primed by a TRBC-specific oligonucleotide, was used to synthesize first-strand cDNA from all RNA. After uracil-DNA glycosylase treatment, a first 18-cycle PCR used universal primers M1SS and BC2_uni_R on all cDNA. Under the source paper's analysis protocol: Normalization of each sample was performed by random selection of 1 million high-quality reads, each carrying a distinct molecular identifier. Reads sharing molecular identifiers were discarded rather than binned into consensus sequences. MiTCR, set to a Q25 quality threshold and the strictest error-elimination algorithm, was used for CDR3 identification, clonotype clustering and error correction. Lower-bound total TCR beta diversity was estimated with a nonparametric unseen species model using Euler transformation. The public reads were reanalyzed by TCRdb: fastp trimming at Q25, MiXCR alignment, in-frame beta chains only. A single entry per CDR3 protein holds the most common genes and DNA from its merged rows. TCRdb's processing, not the authors' own work, is the source of the V and J calls. This sample gives fewer than 800,000 distinct CDR3 sequences in total; about 25% of them show up just once. 8% to 10% of the sample is in the top ten clones.

The sample was also linked to a second study, of T cells of mothers and their children. From the second report: The donors were nine systemically healthy Caucasian individuals, made up of three mothers and their six children. cDNA synthesis consumed the entire amount of extracted RNA, loaded at 1.5 ug RNA in each 15 ul reaction. In the second PCR, the M1S primer introduced both the sample barcodes and 2-4 random nucleotides. Over 8.5 million TCR beta CDR3 reads came from each mother, compared with roughly 2.8 million reads from each child. Thymic selection similarly shapes TCR recombination output in related and unrelated pairs, with minor effect from inherited differences. Related mother-child pairs always showed normalized repertoire overlap that was slightly higher than in unrelated mother-child pairs, though the difference was never significant. No persistent microchimeric T cell clones were found, with a detection sensitivity of approximately 95 clones per million clonotypes. To look for features that set related mother-child pairs apart from unrelated individuals, the researchers ran deep NGS to compare the TCR beta repertoires of mothers and children. Mothers averaged 40 +/- 4 years of age and children averaged about 10 +/- 4 years. After adapters were ligated using NEBNext reagents, the libraries underwent 100+100 nt paired-end sequencing on an Illumina HiSeq 2000. To prevent cross-contamination, the mother and child libraries were prepared one month apart and sequenced in separate runs. For each donor, between about 450,000 and 2,300,000 distinct TCR beta clonotypes were identified. Naive TCR beta clonotypes were estimated from low-frequency clonotypes matched to each donor's FACS-determined naive share, without sorting.

Material for sequencing was blood. This receptor was identified in a boy aged 10-17 years in good health. The rearrangement combines TRBV29-1 with TRBJ2-2, and 7 bases in between align with TRBD2. Here is the DNA: TGCAGCGTTGAAGCGGCGGCGGGAGCTCGCGGGGAGCTGTTTTTT. This encodes CSVEAAAGARGELFF.